This is a list of T cell receptor beta chains from one sample in a study of technical replicates of blood from several donors. The method was immunoSEQ multiplex PCR; TCRdb's version includes in-frame clones alone and lacks a portion of them. This table has 75,000 to 100,000 clones, 90% to 95% appearing once. Material: T cells isolated from PBMCs. The origin of the receptors is a human donor in good health. Both conserved end residues are part of each CDR3. The order of the fields is CDR3 protein, CDR3 DNA, clone size, J gene, V gene, D gene. The D gene is left open where the match is weak. The listing skips clone size in some rows; elsewhere it reads once, few, many or a size class.

CASRRDRGLDTQYF | TGTGCCAGCAGACGGGACAGGGGGCTTGATACGCAGTATTTT | - | TRBJ2-3 | TRBV6-4 | TRBD1
CASSLTSGVADIQYF | TGTGCCAGCAGCTTGACTAGCGGGGTCGCGGACATTCAGTACTTC | - | TRBJ2-4 | TRBV5-4 | TRBD2
CASSLLAGASDTQYF | TGCGCCAGCAGCTTACTAGCGGGAGCATCGGATACGCAGTATTTT | - | TRBJ2-3 | TRBV5-1 | TRBD2
CATSSMQGFGYTF | TGTGCCACCAGCAGTATGCAGGGGTTTGGCTACACCTTC | - | TRBJ1-2 | TRBV15 | -
CASSISLAGSGTGELFF | TGTGCCAGTAGTATAAGCCTAGCGGGGTCTGGGACCGGGGAGCTGTTTTTT | - | TRBJ2-2 | TRBV19 | TRBD2
CASSPDRGGQPQHF | TGTGCCAGCAGTCCAGACAGGGGTGGTCAGCCCCAGCATTTT | - | TRBJ1-5 | TRBV7-2 | TRBD1
CASSGSGESSYNEQFF | TGTGCCAGTTCCGGGAGCGGGGAGAGCTCCTACAATGAGCAGTTCTTC | - | TRBJ2-1 | TRBV27 | TRBD2
CASSLVSSSYEQYF | TGCGCCAGCAGCTTGGTGTCGAGCTCCTACGAGCAGTACTTC | once | TRBJ2-7 | TRBV5-1 | -
CASSLSSGDVGTQYF | TGCGCCAGCAGCCTGTCTAGCGGGGACGTAGGGACCCAGTACTTC | - | TRBJ2-5 | TRBV4-1 | TRBD2
CASAPWTDYGYTF | TGTGCCAGCGCGCCTTGGACAGACTATGGCTACACCTTC | - | TRBJ1-2 | TRBV7-9 | -
CATTTGTSNQPQHF | TGTGCCACCACGACAGGGACCAGCAATCAGCCCCAGCATTTT | - | TRBJ1-5 | TRBV15 | TRBD1
CASSLQENTEAFF | TGTGCCAGCAGCTTGCAGGAGAACACTGAAGCTTTCTTT | - | TRBJ1-1 | TRBV7-9 | -
CAWGQGSATNEKLFF | TGTGCCTGGGGACAGGGGAGCGCAACTAATGAAAAACTGTTTTTT | few | TRBJ1-4 | TRBV30 | TRBD1
CASSFLPEGPSGQGQQYF | TGCGCCAGCAGCTTTTTACCGGAGGGCCCTAGCGGGCAGGGGCAGCAGTACTTC | - | TRBJ2-7 | TRBV5-1 | TRBD2
CARPPGQGENGYTF | TGTGCCAGGCCTCCGGGACAGGGAGAAAATGGCTACACCTTC | - | TRBJ1-2 | TRBV27 | TRBD1
CASSLAPPGQFKEQYF | TGTGCCAGCAGCTTAGCCCCCCCGGGACAGTTTAAAGAGCAGTACTTC | - | TRBJ2-7 | TRBV7-9 | TRBD1
CASGRRAGGSQTQYF | TGTGCCAGCGGGCGGCGGGCGGGAGGGTCCCAGACCCAGTACTTC | - | TRBJ2-5 | TRBV7-2 | TRBD2
CSVRQGGYNEQFF | TGCAGCGTCCGACAGGGAGGATACAATGAGCAGTTCTTC | - | TRBJ2-1 | TRBV29-1 | -
CASSLGVRVETQYF | TGTGCCAGCAGCTTAGGCGTGAGGGTGGAGACCCAGTACTTC | - | TRBJ2-5 | TRBV11-2 | -
CASSALAGGQSYNEQFF | TGTGCCAGCAGTGCTCTAGCGGGGGGGCAGTCCTACAATGAGCAGTTCTTC | - | TRBJ2-1 | TRBV6-1 | TRBD2
CASSPSGYEQYF | TGTGCCAGCAGCCCCTCGGGCTACGAGCAGTACTTC | - | TRBJ2-7 | TRBV28 | -
CASSKIRGLAGGTGGQYF | TGTGCCAGCAGCAAAATCCGGGGACTAGCGGGAGGGACTGGAGGGCAGTACTTC | - | TRBJ2-7 | TRBV28 | TRBD2
CASSPRDGELFF | TGTGCCAGCAGCCCCCGGGACGGGGAGCTGTTTTTT | - | TRBJ2-2 | TRBV4-2 | -
CASSLGRTNTGELFF | TGCGCCAGCAGCTTGGGCAGAACGAACACCGGGGAGCTGTTTTTT | - | TRBJ2-2 | TRBV5-1 | -
CASSLSRATSDEQFF | TGTGCCAGCAGCCTGAGCAGGGCCACGAGCGATGAGCAGTTCTTC | - | TRBJ2-1 | TRBV27 | -
CASSSGQRYEQYF | TGTGCCAGCAGCTCGGGACAGCGCTACGAGCAGTACTTC | - | TRBJ2-7 | TRBV7-2 | TRBD1
CASSVARQGGSGGYTF | TGTGCCAGCAGCGTAGCTAGGCAGGGAGGATCCGGTGGCTACACCTTC | - | TRBJ1-2 | TRBV9 | -
CASSPSSYEQYF | TGTGCCAGCAGCCCTAGCTCCTACGAGCAGTACTTC | - | TRBJ2-7 | TRBV27 | -
CASSLGQGANYGYTF | TGCGCCAGCAGCTTAGGACAGGGGGCTAACTATGGCTACACCTTC | - | TRBJ1-2 | TRBV5-1 | TRBD1
CASSETPGSGNTIYF | TGTGCCAGCAGTGAAACCCCAGGGTCAGGAAACACCATATATTTT | - | TRBJ1-3 | TRBV6-1 | -
CASSASYNEQFF | TGTGCCAGCAGTGCCAGCTACAATGAGCAGTTCTTC | - | TRBJ2-1 | TRBV25-1 | -
CASSSTVVDEKLFF | TGTGCCAGCAGTTCCACGGTGGTAGATGAAAAACTGTTTTTT | - | TRBJ1-4 | TRBV11-1 | -
CASSQVHGGAGDNEQFF | TGCGCCAGCAGCCAAGTCCACGGGGGGGCCGGCGACAATGAGCAGTTCTTC | - | TRBJ2-1 | TRBV4-1 | TRBD2
CASSRTSGRAVEQFF | TGTGCCAGCAGCCGGACTAGCGGGAGGGCCGTTGAGCAGTTCTTC | - | TRBJ2-1 | TRBV7-9 | TRBD2
CASSRPAPGAVGEKLFF | TGTGCCAGCAGCCGACCCGCCCCAGGGGCCGTAGGTGAAAAACTGTTTTTT | - | TRBJ1-4 | TRBV28 | -
CASSHPYRDEHEQYF | TGTGCCAGCAGCCATCCCTACAGGGACGAGCACGAGCAGTACTTC | once | TRBJ2-7 | TRBV7-2 | -
CASSQDLAGGGNNEQFF | TGCGCCAGCAGCCAAGATCTGGCGGGAGGTGGAAACAATGAGCAGTTCTTC | - | TRBJ2-1 | TRBV4-1 | TRBD2
CASSLWGQGPDTQYF | TGTGCCAGCAGCTTGTGGGGACAGGGCCCAGATACGCAGTATTTT | - | TRBJ2-3 | TRBV5-4 | TRBD1
CASSLSVRGPYNEQFF | TGTGCCAGCAGCTTAAGCGTGCGGGGGCCGTACAATGAGCAGTTCTTC | - | TRBJ2-1 | TRBV11-3 | -
CASSTTLGGVKGGDTQYF | TGTGCCAGCTCAACCACGTTGGGAGGGGTAAAAGGAGGAGATACGCAGTATTTT | few | TRBJ2-3 | TRBV18 | TRBD2
CAWSPDNTEAFF | TGTGCCTGGAGTCCAGATAACACTGAAGCTTTCTTT | few | TRBJ1-1 | TRBV30 | -
CASSSRGFLEQYF | TGTGCCAGTAGTAGCAGGGGCTTTCTGGAGCAGTACTTC | - | TRBJ2-7 | TRBV19 | -
CSAQGAGELFF | TGCAGTGCCCAGGGGGCCGGGGAGCTGTTTTTT | - | TRBJ2-2 | TRBV20-1 | TRBD1
CASSAPAGTNTGELFF | TGTGCCAGCAGCGCTCCGGCGGGGACGAACACCGGGGAGCTGTTTTTT | once | TRBJ2-2 | TRBV5-4 | -
CASSIYSGSPYEQFF | TGTGCCAGTAGTATCTATAGCGGGAGTCCATATGAGCAGTTCTTC | - | TRBJ2-1 | TRBV19 | TRBD2
CASSPREREQYF | TGTGCCAGCTCACCTCGCGAGCGCGAGCAGTACTTC | once | TRBJ2-7 | TRBV18 | -
CASSPINRGTYEQYF | TGCGCCAGCAGCCCGATCAATCGGGGGACCTACGAGCAGTACTTC | - | TRBJ2-7 | TRBV4-1 | -
CASLRDSGANVLTF | TGTGCCAGCTTGAGGGACTCTGGGGCCAACGTCCTGACTTTC | - | TRBJ2-6 | TRBV28 | -
CASSSSSYEQYF | TGTGCCAGCAGCTCCAGCTCCTACGAGCAGTACTTC | - | TRBJ2-7 | TRBV5-6 | -
CASSIPYYDSTEKAFF | TGTGCCAGTAGTATCCCCTATTATGATAGCACTGAAAAAGCTTTCTTT | - | TRBJ1-1 | TRBV19 | -
CASSPLFGQETQYF | TGTGCCAGCAGCCCCCTATTCGGCCAAGAGACCCAGTACTTC | - | TRBJ2-5 | TRBV11-2 | -
CASSYAGGVGGYTF | TGTGCCAGCAGTTACGCAGGTGGTGTAGGAGGCTACACCTTC | - | TRBJ1-2 | TRBV6-5 | -
CASSYRDHSDEQYF | TGTGCCAGCAGTTACCGGGATCACTCAGACGAGCAGTACTTC | - | TRBJ2-7 | TRBV6-6 | -
CASSGQGIFYEQYF | TGTGCCAGCAGCGGACAGGGGATCTTCTACGAGCAGTACTTC | - | TRBJ2-7 | TRBV9 | TRBD1
CASRGPGGTEAFF | TGTGCCAGCAGGGGTCCTGGGGGGACTGAAGCTTTCTTT | - | TRBJ1-1 | TRBV25-1 | -
CASSSETGNYYEQYF | TGTGCCAGCAGCTCGGAAACAGGGAATTACTACGAGCAGTACTTC | - | TRBJ2-7 | TRBV11-2 | -
CSVARGVNYEQYF | TGCAGCGTTGCTCGGGGAGTAAACTACGAGCAGTACTTC | once | TRBJ2-7 | TRBV29-1 | -